A selection of T cell receptor beta chains follows, all from one sample in a study of beta chain features in type 1 diabetes. Clones were read by immunoSEQ multiplex PCR, and TCRdb kept only the in-frame ones, dropping some. The table has a few hundred thousand clones, about a tenth seen once; the top ten hold around 0.015%. Sequenced: naive CD4+ T cells from blood. These receptors originate from a man younger than 40 with type 1 diabetes. The CDR3 runs from the conserved cysteine through the conserved F or W. D genes are given only for firm matches. Clone size, where shown, is once, few, many, or a class for clones that have expanded.

clone_size: few; j_call: TRBJ1-2; d_call: -; v_call: TRBV29-1; cdr3_length: 12; cdr3_aa: CSVGEGDYGYTF; cdr3_nt: TGCAGCGTGGGTGAGGGCGACTATGGCTACACCTTC
clone_size: -; j_call: TRBJ2-7; d_call: TRBD1; v_call: TRBV4-3; cdr3_length: 16; cdr3_aa: CASSQDAGTGAYEQYF; cdr3_nt: TGCGCCAGCAGCCAAGATGCCGGGACAGGGGCCTACGAGCAGTACTTC
clone_size: -; j_call: TRBJ2-1; d_call: -; v_call: TRBV6-5; cdr3_length: 11; cdr3_aa: CAGAGLAEQFF; cdr3_nt: TGTGCCGGGGCCGGGCTAGCGGAGCAGTTCTTC
clone_size: few; j_call: TRBJ1-4; d_call: TRBD1; v_call: TRBV2; cdr3_length: 12; cdr3_aa: CASRDRIEKLFF; cdr3_nt: TGTGCCAGCAGGGACAGGATCGAAAAACTGTTTTTT
clone_size: few; j_call: TRBJ2-1; d_call: TRBD2; v_call: TRBV7-9; cdr3_length: 14; cdr3_aa: CASGRLAGNNEQFF; cdr3_nt: TGTGCCAGCGGACGGCTAGCGGGGAACAATGAGCAGTTCTTC
clone_size: -; j_call: TRBJ2-3; d_call: TRBD1; v_call: TRBV28; cdr3_length: 15; cdr3_aa: CASSSTGDGTDTQYF; cdr3_nt: TGTGCCAGCAGTTCAACAGGGGACGGCACAGATACGCAGTATTTT
clone_size: few; j_call: TRBJ2-7; d_call: -; v_call: TRBV12-5; cdr3_length: 12; cdr3_aa: CASRTDSYEQYF; cdr3_nt: TGTGCTAGTAGGACAGACTCCTACGAGCAGTACTTC
clone_size: few; j_call: TRBJ2-7; d_call: TRBD2; v_call: TRBV30; cdr3_length: 11; cdr3_aa: CSGGGKGEQYF; cdr3_nt: TGTAGCGGGGGGGGAAAGGGCGAGCAGTACTTC
clone_size: -; j_call: TRBJ2-7; d_call: -; v_call: TRBV29-1; cdr3_length: 13; cdr3_aa: CSVRTQSSYEQYF; cdr3_nt: TGCAGCGTGCGGACACAGAGCTCCTACGAGCAGTACTTC
clone_size: few; j_call: TRBJ2-5; d_call: -; v_call: TRBV6-5; cdr3_length: 14; cdr3_aa: CASSYRRGQETQYF; cdr3_nt: TGTGCCAGCAGTTACCGCCGAGGGCAAGAGACCCAGTACTTC
clone_size: few; j_call: TRBJ2-5; d_call: -; v_call: TRBV29-1; cdr3_length: 11; cdr3_aa: CSVERRGTQYF; cdr3_nt: TGCAGCGTTGAGAGGCGCGGGACCCAGTACTTC
clone_size: -; j_call: TRBJ2-3; d_call: TRBD2; v_call: TRBV5-4; cdr3_length: 16; cdr3_aa: CASSPLRRGTTDTQYF; cdr3_nt: TGTGCCAGCAGCCCCCTCCGGCGGGGGACCACAGATACGCAGTATTTT
clone_size: -; j_call: TRBJ2-3; d_call: -; v_call: TRBV9; cdr3_length: 16; cdr3_aa: CASSVDNPQSTDTQYF; cdr3_nt: TGTGCCAGCAGCGTAGACAACCCCCAAAGCACAGATACGCAGTATTTT
clone_size: -; j_call: TRBJ2-1; d_call: -; v_call: TRBV29-1; cdr3_length: 15; cdr3_aa: CSVKGRAGSYNEQFF; cdr3_nt: TGCAGCGTAAAAGGACGGGCGGGTTCCTACAATGAGCAGTTCTTC
clone_size: -; j_call: TRBJ1-2; d_call: -; v_call: TRBV12-2; cdr3_length: 14; cdr3_aa: CASRNLTGHYGYTF; cdr3_nt: TGTGCAAGTCGCAATCTAACAGGGCACTATGGCTACACCTTC
clone_size: -; j_call: TRBJ1-1; d_call: -; v_call: TRBV5-1; cdr3_length: 13; cdr3_aa: CASSLEVGTEAFF; cdr3_nt: TGCGCCAGCAGCTTGGAAGTCGGCACTGAAGCTTTCTTT
clone_size: few; j_call: TRBJ1-2; d_call: -; v_call: TRBV4-2; cdr3_length: 13; cdr3_aa: CASRGLFSSDYTF; cdr3_nt: TGTGCCAGCCGCGGCCTATTCTCTAGTGACTACACCTTC
clone_size: once; j_call: TRBJ2-7; d_call: -; v_call: TRBV7-2; cdr3_length: 15; cdr3_aa: CASSLGFSGPHEQYF; cdr3_nt: TGTGCCAGCAGCTTAGGATTCTCGGGTCCCCACGAGCAGTACTTC
clone_size: -; j_call: TRBJ1-5; d_call: TRBD1; v_call: TRBV28; cdr3_length: 16; cdr3_aa: CASSPWTGGDNQPQHF; cdr3_nt: TGTGCCAGCAGCCCCTGGACAGGGGGCGACAATCAGCCCCAGCATTTT
clone_size: few; j_call: TRBJ2-3; d_call: -; v_call: TRBV4-3; cdr3_length: 13; cdr3_aa: CASSLQGTDTQYF; cdr3_nt: TGCGCCAGCAGCTTACAGGGCACAGATACGCAGTATTTT
clone_size: -; j_call: TRBJ1-5; d_call: -; v_call: TRBV30; cdr3_length: 13; cdr3_aa: CAWSVEGRQPQHF; cdr3_nt: TGTGCCTGGAGTGTAGAAGGGAGGCAGCCCCAGCATTTT
clone_size: few; j_call: TRBJ2-1; d_call: TRBD1; v_call: TRBV27; cdr3_length: 15; cdr3_aa: CASRARTGGLNEQFF; cdr3_nt: TGTGCCAGCAGGGCCCGGACAGGGGGACTAAATGAGCAGTTCTTC
clone_size: -; j_call: TRBJ1-1; d_call: -; v_call: TRBV7-2; cdr3_length: 13; cdr3_aa: CASSLAVRDEAFF; cdr3_nt: TGTGCCAGCAGCTTAGCCGTGAGGGATGAAGCTTTCTTT
clone_size: few; j_call: TRBJ1-1; d_call: TRBD1; v_call: TRBV28; cdr3_length: 14; cdr3_aa: CASSPGQGDTEAFF; cdr3_nt: TGTGCCAGCAGTCCGGGACAGGGAGACACTGAAGCTTTCTTT
clone_size: -; j_call: TRBJ2-6; d_call: -; v_call: TRBV29-1; cdr3_length: 13; cdr3_aa: CSVSEFGANVLTF; cdr3_nt: TGCAGCGTTTCCGAGTTTGGGGCCAACGTCCTGACTTTC
clone_size: few; j_call: TRBJ2-3; d_call: -; v_call: TRBV21-1; cdr3_length: 16; cdr3_aa: CASSFRTGRRTDTQYF; cdr3_nt: TGTGCCAGCAGCTTTCGGACAGGGAGGCGCACAGATACGCAGTATTTT
clone_size: -; j_call: TRBJ1-5; d_call: TRBD1; v_call: TRBV27; cdr3_length: 15; cdr3_aa: CASGRTGNSNQPQHF; cdr3_nt: TGTGCCAGCGGCAGGACAGGGAATAGCAATCAGCCCCAGCATTTT
clone_size: few; j_call: TRBJ2-1; d_call: TRBD2; v_call: TRBV4-1; cdr3_length: 20; cdr3_aa: CASSQDPPLGAGGIYNEQFF; cdr3_nt: TGCGCCAGCAGCCAAGATCCCCCTCTTGGGGCGGGGGGTATATACAATGAGCAGTTCTTC
clone_size: -; j_call: TRBJ2-5; d_call: TRBD1; v_call: TRBV2; cdr3_length: 15; cdr3_aa: CASSSQGAAEETQYF; cdr3_nt: TGTGCCAGCAGTTCACAGGGGGCCGCCGAAGAGACCCAGTACTTC
clone_size: -; j_call: TRBJ2-7; d_call: TRBD2; v_call: TRBV7-9; cdr3_length: 17; cdr3_aa: CASRGITTSGVSYEQYF; cdr3_nt: TGTGCCAGCAGGGGGATTACGACTAGCGGGGTATCCTACGAGCAGTACTTC
clone_size: few; j_call: TRBJ2-3; d_call: TRBD2; v_call: TRBV9; cdr3_length: 16; cdr3_aa: CASSVISGGVTDTQYF; cdr3_nt: TGTGCCAGCAGCGTAATCAGCGGGGGGGTCACAGATACGCAGTATTTT
clone_size: few; j_call: TRBJ2-1; d_call: TRBD2; v_call: TRBV7-9; cdr3_length: 15; cdr3_aa: CASTKLAGVLGEQFF; cdr3_nt: TGTGCCAGCACCAAACTAGCGGGGGTACTGGGGGAGCAGTTCTTC